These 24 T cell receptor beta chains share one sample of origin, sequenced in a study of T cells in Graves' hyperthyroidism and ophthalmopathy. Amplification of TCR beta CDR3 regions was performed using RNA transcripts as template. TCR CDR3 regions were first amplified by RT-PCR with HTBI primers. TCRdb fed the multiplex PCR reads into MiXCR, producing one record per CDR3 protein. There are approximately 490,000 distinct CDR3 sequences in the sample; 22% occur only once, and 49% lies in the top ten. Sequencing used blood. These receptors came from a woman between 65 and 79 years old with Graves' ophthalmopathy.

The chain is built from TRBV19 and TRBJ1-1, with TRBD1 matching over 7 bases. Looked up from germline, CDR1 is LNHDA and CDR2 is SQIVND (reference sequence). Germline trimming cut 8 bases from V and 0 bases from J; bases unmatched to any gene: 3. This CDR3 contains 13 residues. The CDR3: CASLDRLNTEAFF. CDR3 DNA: TGTGCCAGTTTGGACAGGCTGAACACTGAAGCTTTCTTT.

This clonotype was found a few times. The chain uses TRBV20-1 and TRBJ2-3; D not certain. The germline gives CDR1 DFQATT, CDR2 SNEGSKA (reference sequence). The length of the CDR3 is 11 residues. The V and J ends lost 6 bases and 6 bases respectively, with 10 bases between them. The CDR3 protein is CSAAPGDTQYF. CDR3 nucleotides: TGCAGTGCGGCCCCTGGGGATACGCAGTATTTT.

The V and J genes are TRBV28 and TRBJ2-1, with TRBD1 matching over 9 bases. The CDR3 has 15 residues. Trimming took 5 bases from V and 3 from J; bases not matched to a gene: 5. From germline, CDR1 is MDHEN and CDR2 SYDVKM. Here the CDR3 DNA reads TGTGCCAGCAGTGGAACAGGGGGCCACTACAATGAGCAGTTCTTC. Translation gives CASSGTGGHYNEQFF.

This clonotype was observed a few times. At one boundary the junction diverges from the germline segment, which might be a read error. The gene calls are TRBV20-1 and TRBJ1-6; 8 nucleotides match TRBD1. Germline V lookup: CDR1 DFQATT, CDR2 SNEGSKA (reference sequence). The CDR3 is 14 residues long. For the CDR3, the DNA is TGCAGTGCTACTGTCCAGGGGGCTAGTTCACCCCCCCACTTT. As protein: CSATVQGASSPPHF.

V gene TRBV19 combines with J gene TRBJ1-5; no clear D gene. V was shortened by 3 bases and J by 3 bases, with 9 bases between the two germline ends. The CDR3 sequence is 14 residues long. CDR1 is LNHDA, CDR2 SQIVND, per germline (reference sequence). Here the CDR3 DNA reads TGTGCCAGTAGTATTATGGCATACAATCAGCCCCAGCATTTT. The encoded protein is CASSIMAYNQPQHF.

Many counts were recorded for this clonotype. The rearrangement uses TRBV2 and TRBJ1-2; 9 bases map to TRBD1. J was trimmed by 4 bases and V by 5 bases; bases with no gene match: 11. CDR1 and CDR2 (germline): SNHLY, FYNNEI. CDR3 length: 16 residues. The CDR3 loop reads CASSLVPGQGSYGYTF. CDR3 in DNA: TGTGCCAGCAGTTTGGTCCCGGGACAGGGAAGCTATGGCTACACCTTC.

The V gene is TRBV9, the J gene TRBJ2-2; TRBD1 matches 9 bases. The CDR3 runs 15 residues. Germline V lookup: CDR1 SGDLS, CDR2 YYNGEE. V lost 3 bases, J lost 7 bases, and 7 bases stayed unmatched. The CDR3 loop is CASSARRQGGGELFF. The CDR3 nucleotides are TGTGCCAGCAGCGCCCGAAGACAGGGGGGCGGGGAGCTGTTTTTT.

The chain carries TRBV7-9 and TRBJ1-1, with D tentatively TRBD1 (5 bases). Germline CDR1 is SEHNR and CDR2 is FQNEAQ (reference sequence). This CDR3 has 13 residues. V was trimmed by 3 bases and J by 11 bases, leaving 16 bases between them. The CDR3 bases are TGTGCCAGCAGCTTTGGTATGGGGCTTGACGCTTTCTTT. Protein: CASSFGMGLDAFF. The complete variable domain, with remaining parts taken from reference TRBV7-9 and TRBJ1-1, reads DTGVSQNPRHKITKRGQNVTFRCDPISEHNRLYWYRQTLGQGPEFLTYFQNEAQLEKSRLLSDRFSAERPKGSFSTLEIQRTEQGDSAMYLCASSFGMGLDAFFGQGTRLTVV.

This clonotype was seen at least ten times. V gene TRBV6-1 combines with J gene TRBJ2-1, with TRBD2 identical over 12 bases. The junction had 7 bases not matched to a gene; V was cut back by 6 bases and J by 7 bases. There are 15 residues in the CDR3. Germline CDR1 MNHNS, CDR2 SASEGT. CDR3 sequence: CASSKTSGSLNEQFF. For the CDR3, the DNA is TGTGCCAGCAGCAAGACTAGCGGGAGTCTGAATGAGCAGTTCTTC.

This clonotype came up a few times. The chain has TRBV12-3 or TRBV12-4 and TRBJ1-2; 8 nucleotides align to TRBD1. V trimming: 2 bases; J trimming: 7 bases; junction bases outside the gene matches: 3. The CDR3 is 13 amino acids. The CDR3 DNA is TGTGCCAGCAGTTTACAGGGGGCGGTTGGCTACACCTTC. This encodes CASSLQGAVGYTF.

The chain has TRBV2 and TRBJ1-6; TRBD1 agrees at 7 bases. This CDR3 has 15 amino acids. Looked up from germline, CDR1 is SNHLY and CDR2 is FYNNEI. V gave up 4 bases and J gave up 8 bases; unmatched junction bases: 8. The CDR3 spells CASSVRTGRDSPLHF. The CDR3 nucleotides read TGTGCCAGCAGTGTCCGGACAGGTCGGGATTCACCCCTCCACTTT.

The CDR3 here is CASTPGDVNGYTF. The DNA for the CDR3 is TGTGCCAGCACCCCGGGGGATGTGAATGGCTACACCTTC. The chain is built from TRBV28 and TRBJ1-2; TRBD1 might be the D (5 bases). V was trimmed by 7 bases and J by 6 bases, leaving 15 bases between them. This CDR3 region has 13 residues. Germline CDR1 MDHEN, CDR2 SYDVKM.

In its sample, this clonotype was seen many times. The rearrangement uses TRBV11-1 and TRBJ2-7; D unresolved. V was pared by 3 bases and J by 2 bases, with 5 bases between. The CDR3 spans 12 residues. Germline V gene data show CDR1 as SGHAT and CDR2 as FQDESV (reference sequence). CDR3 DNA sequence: TGTGCCAGCAGCTTCCACGCCTACGAGCAGTACTTC. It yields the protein CASSFHAYEQYF.

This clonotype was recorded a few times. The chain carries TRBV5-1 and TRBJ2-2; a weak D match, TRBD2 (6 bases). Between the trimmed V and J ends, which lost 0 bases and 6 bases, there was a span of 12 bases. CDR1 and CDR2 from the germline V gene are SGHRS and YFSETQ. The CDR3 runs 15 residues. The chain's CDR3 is CASSLVPGEAGELFF. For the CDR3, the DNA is TGCGCCAGCAGCTTGGTCCCGGGAGAAGCCGGGGAGCTGTTTTTT.

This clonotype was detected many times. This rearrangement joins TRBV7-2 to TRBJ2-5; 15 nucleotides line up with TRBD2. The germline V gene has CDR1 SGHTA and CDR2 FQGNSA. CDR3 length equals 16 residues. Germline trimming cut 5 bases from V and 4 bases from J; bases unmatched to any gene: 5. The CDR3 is CASSQGLAGGIETQYF. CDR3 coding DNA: TGTGCCAGCAGCCAAGGACTAGCGGGAGGGATAGAGACCCAGTACTTC.

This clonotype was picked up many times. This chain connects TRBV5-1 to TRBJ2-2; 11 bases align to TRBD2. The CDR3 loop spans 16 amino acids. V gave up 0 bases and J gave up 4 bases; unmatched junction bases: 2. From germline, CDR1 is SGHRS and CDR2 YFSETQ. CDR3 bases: TGCGCCAGCAGCTTGGCAACTAGCGGGAGCACCGGGGAGCTGTTTTTT. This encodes CASSLATSGSTGELFF.

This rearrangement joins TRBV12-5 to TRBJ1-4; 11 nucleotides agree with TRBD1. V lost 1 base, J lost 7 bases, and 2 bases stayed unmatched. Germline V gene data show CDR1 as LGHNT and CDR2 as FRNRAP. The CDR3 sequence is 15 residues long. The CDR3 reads CASGLGTGGSEKLFF. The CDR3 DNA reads TGTGCTAGTGGTTTGGGGACAGGGGGCAGTGAAAAACTGTTTTTT.

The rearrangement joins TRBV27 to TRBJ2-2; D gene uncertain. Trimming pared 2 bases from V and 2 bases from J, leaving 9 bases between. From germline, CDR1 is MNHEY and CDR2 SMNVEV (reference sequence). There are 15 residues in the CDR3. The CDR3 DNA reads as TGTGCCAGCAGTTTAATACACGGAAACACCGGGGAGCTGTTTTTT. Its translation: CASSLIHGNTGELFF.

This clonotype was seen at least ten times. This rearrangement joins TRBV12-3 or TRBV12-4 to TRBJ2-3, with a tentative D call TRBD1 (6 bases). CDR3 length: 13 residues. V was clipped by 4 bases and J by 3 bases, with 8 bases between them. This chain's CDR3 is CASSWTVTDTQYF. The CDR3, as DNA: TGTGCCAGCAGTTGGACAGTTACAGATACGCAGTATTTT.

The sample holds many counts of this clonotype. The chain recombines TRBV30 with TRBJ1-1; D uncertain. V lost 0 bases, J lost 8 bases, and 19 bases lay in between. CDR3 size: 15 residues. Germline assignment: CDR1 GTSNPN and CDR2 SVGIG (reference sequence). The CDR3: CAWSVLVLGTAEAFF. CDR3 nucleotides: TGTGCCTGGAGTGTACTGGTCCTGGGAACGGCAGAAGCTTTCTTT.

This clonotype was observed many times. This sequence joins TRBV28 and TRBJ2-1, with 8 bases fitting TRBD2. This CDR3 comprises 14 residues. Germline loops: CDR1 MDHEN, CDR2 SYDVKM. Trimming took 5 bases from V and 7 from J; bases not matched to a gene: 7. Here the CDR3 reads CASSPPASGNEQFF. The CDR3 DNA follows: TGTGCCAGCAGTCCCCCGGCTAGCGGGAATGAGCAGTTCTTC.

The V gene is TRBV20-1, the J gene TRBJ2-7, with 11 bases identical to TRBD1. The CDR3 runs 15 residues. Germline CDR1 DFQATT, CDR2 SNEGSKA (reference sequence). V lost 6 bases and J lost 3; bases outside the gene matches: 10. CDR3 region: CSARTGGAGNYEQYF. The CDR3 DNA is TGCAGTGCAAGGACAGGGGGCGCGGGTAACTACGAGCAGTACTTC.

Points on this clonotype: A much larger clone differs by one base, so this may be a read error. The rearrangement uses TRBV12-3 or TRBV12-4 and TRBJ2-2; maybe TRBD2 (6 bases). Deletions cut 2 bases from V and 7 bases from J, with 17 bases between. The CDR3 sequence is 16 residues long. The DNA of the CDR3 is TGTGCCAGCAGTTTATCACTAACGGGAGCTATCGGGGAGCTGTTTTTT. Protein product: CASSLSLTGAIGELFF.

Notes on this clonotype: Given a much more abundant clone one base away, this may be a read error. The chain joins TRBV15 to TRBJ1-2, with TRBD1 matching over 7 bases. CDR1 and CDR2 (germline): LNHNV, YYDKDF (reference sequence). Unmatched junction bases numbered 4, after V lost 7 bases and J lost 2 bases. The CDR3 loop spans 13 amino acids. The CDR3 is CATNRGRNYGYTF. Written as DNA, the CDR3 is TGTGCCACCAACAGGGGCAGAAACTATGGCTACACCTTC.